The rows below give T cell receptor beta chains drawn from one sample of a study of tumor and adjacent non-tumor tissue in lung cancer. TCRdb reprocessed the multiplex PCR reads via MiXCR and lists one record per CDR3 protein. Of 75,000 to 95,000 distinct CDR3 sequences listed, approximately 77% are singletons. The sample taken for sequencing was lung tumor tissue. These receptors came from a woman in her thirties or forties with non-small cell lung cancer. The CDR3 runs from the conserved cysteine through the conserved F or W. A D gene is named only where the DNA matches it firmly. For some rows the clone size is stated as once, few or many, or as a class when expanded; others skip it.

abundance	d_gene	v_gene	j_gene	CDR3nt	CDR3aa
NA	NA	TRBV6-2/TRBV6-3	TRBJ2-1	TGTGTCAGCAGTTCCAGCGAGACCAATGAGCAGTCCTTC	CVSSSSETNEQSF
NA	NA	TRBV6-1	TRBJ2-3	TGTGCCAACAGTGAACGGGTGATGGCAACCCTCGGCACAGATACGCAGTATTTT	CANSERVMATLGTDTQYF
NA	NA	TRBV6-5	TRBJ1-1	TGTGCCTCTCGGAAGGCACCCGACAGGCCGAACACTGAAACTATCTTT	CASRKAPDRPNTETIF
NA	NA	TRBV12-3/TRBV12-4	TRBJ1-1	TGTGCAAGCGGCTTTATCGGGCAAAACACTGAAGCTTTCTTT	CASGFIGQNTEAFF
NA	TRBD1	TRBV5-1	TRBJ2-7	TGTGCCGGCAGCAGGGTGACCTGGACAGGCCTCGAGGAGCAGTACTTC	CAGSRVTWTGLEEQYF
many	NA	TRBV5-6	TRBJ1-1	TGTGCCAGCAGCGGTCAGGGTCGAAACACTGAAGCTTTCTTT	CASSGQGRNTEAFF
NA	TRBD1	TRBV29-1	TRBJ1-2	TGCAGCGTTGGGGGGACAGGGAATAGCTGCACCTTC	CSVGGTGNSCTF
NA	NA	TRBV20-1	TRBJ2-7	TGCATTACCGGGAGTGTCCACGAGCAGTACTTC	CITGSVHEQYF
NA	NA	TRBV11-3	TRBJ1-4	TGTGCCAGCAGACAGGAGGGCGCATGGGAAAGACTGTTTTTT	CASRQEGAWERLFF
NA	TRBD2	TRBV14	TRBJ2-7	TGTGCCAGCAGCCCAGCCGCCGGGACTAGCTGGAGGGGAAGGGCCTACGAGCAGTATTTC	CASSPAAGTSWRGRAYEQYF
NA	NA	TRBV12-3/TRBV12-4	TRBJ1-2	TGTGCCAGCACCAAGAGGGAGCGCGGTGATGGCTACACCTTC	CASTKRERGDGYTF
NA	NA	TRBV29-1	TRBJ1-5	TGCAGCGTTCCATTTGGAGGTACGCAGCATTTT	CSVPFGGTQHF
NA	NA	TRBV6-1	TRBJ2-7	TGTGCCAACAGTGACCACCGGGGCGGCAACTCCGAACAGTACTTC	CANSDHRGGNSEQYF
NA	TRBD2	TRBV12-3/TRBV12-4	TRBJ2-7	TGTGCCAGCAGCTCTATCTCCAGGACTAGCGTCTCCTACGAGCAGTATTTC	CASSSISRTSVSYEQYF
many	NA	TRBV12-3/TRBV12-4	TRBJ2-1	TGTGCCAGCAGTCCCTTTAGGGGTGGACTTCACAATGAGCAGTTCTTC	CASSPFRGGLHNEQFF
many	TRBD2	TRBV20-1	TRBJ2-7	TGCAGTGCAGGTCCGGGACTAGCTTACTACGAGCAGTACTTC	CSAGPGLAYYEQYF
NA	TRBD2	TRBV11-2	TRBJ2-1	TGTGCCAGCAGCTCGCGCATCGTAATTAGCGGGGCACTAAGGGAGCAGCTCTTC	CASSSRIVISGALREQLF
medium-sized	NA	TRBV11-3	TRBJ2-6	TGTGCCAGCAGCTTAGAAGGTATAATTTACTCCTCACCAAGCTCTGGGGCCAACGTCCTGACTTTC	CASSLEGIIYSSPSSGANVLTF
many	TRBD1	TRBV6-1	TRBJ1-5	TGTGCCAGCACCGGAGACAGGGCGAGCAATCAGCCCCAGCATTTT	CASTGDRASNQPQHF
many	TRBD1	TRBV20-1	TRBJ1-4	TGCAGTGCCCAGGGGGGGTTTCATGAAAAACTGTTTTTT	CSAQGGFHEKLFF
NA	TRBD1	TRBV30	TRBJ2-2	TGTGCCTGGAGTGTAGGGTGGGACAGCCTGAACACCGGGGAGCTGTTTTTT	CAWSVGWDSLNTGELFF
once	TRBD1	TRBV6-1	TRBJ2-7	TGTGCCAGTACCGACAGGGGCAAGCAGTGCTTC	CASTDRGKQCF
NA	NA	TRBV11-2	TRBJ2-7	TGTGCCTGCAACTTACAGTTAGCCGTCCACGAGCAGTACTTC	CACNLQLAVHEQYF
once	NA	TRBV10-2	TRBJ1-1	TGCGCCAGCGGGCGTGGGAACGCTGAAGATTTCTTT	CASGRGNAEDFF
NA	NA	TRBV28	TRBJ1-6	TGTGCCGGCAGTCCAACAGGAAATAATTCACCCCTCCACTTT	CAGSPTGNNSPLHF
NA	NA	TRBV6-5	TRBJ1-4	TGTGCCAGTGGGGGAATTGCAACTAATGAAAAACTGTTTTTT	CASGGIATNEKLFF
NA	NA	TRBV28	TRBJ2-3	TGTGCCAGCAGCCTCGAGGGACCTCAACTGTCCGGGAGTCGCGGTGCGCAGTATTTC	CASSLEGPQLSGSRGAQYF
NA	NA	TRBV4-1	TRBJ2-5	TGCGCCAGCAGCCCTGGCTCGGAGGAGACCCAGTACTTC	CASSPGSEETQYF
NA	NA	TRBV6-1	TRBJ2-7	TGTGCCAGCAGTAACCACCGGGGCGGCAACTCCGAGCAATACTTC	CASSNHRGGNSEQYF
many	NA	TRBV21-1	TRBJ2-3	TGTGCCAGCAGCAGGGACAGGGGGCGAGATACGCAGTATTTT	CASSRDRGRDTQYF
NA	NA	TRBV11-2	TRBJ2-3	TGTGCCAGCAACTTAAATAGGCCCTATACAGATACACAGTATTTT	CASNLNRPYTDTQYF
many	TRBD1	TRBV20-1	TRBJ2-7	TGCAGTGCTACCGGGACAGGGACTTACGAGCAGTACTTC	CSATGTGTYEQYF
NA	NA	TRBV10-1	TRBJ2-2	TGCGCCAGCAGTGAACACCAGACTGACATCCGGGAGCTGTTTTTT	CASSEHQTDIRELFF
NA	NA	TRBV29-1	TRBJ2-7	TGCAGCGCCTCGACTAGAGGCTTGGCTAATGAACAGTACTTC	CSASTRGLANEQYF
NA	NA	TRBV6-1	TRBJ2-6	TGTGCCAGCACCCCAGGAGGGGATGGGGCCAACGTCCTGACATTC	CASTPGGDGANVLTF
NA	TRBD2	TRBV29-1	TRBJ2-1	TGCAGCGTCACAAGGACTAGCTGGAGATACAATGAGCAGTTCTTC	CSVTRTSWRYNEQFF
few	NA	TRBV7-2	TRBJ1-2	TGTGCCAGCAGCCAAGGACAGTCTCTCTATGGCTACACCTTC	CASSQGQSLYGYTF
NA	TRBD1	TRBV6-2/TRBV6-3	TRBJ1-5	TGTGTCAGCAGGTCGACAGGGAGTGGGGGTCAGCCCCAGCATTTT	CVSRSTGSGGQPQHF
NA	TRBD2	TRBV11-2	TRBJ2-3	TGTGCCAGTAGCTTAGGGACTAGCGGGACAGATACGCTGAATTTT	CASSLGTSGTDTLNF
NA	NA	TRBV24-1	TRBJ2-2	TGTGCCACCAGTGATTTCCGGACCCTCACGGAGGGGTTGTTTTTT	CATSDFRTLTEGLFF
NA	NA	TRBV6-2/TRBV6-3	TRBJ2-7	TGTGCCAGCACCGCACCGGGGAGTCAGGATGAGCAGAACTTC	CASTAPGSQDEQNF
NA	TRBD2	TRBV29-1	TRBJ2-1	TGCAGCCTTCACATCACTAGCGGGGGGGGCAATGAGCAGTTCTTC	CSLHITSGGGNEQFF